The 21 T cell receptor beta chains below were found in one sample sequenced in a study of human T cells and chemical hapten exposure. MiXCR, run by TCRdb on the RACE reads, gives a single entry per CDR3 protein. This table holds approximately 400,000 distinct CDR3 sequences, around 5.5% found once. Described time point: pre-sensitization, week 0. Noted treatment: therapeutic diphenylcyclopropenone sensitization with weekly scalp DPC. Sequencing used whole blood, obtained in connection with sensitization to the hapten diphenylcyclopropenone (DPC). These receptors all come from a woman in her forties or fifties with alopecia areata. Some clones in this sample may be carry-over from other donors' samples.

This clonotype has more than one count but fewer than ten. The CDR3 is CASSVTSGGSGSGELFF. The DNA of the CDR3 is TGTGCCAGCAGCGTCACTAGCGGGGGGTCCGGCTCCGGGGAGCTGTTTTTT. V and J are TRBV9 and TRBJ2-2; 12 bases are shared with TRBD2. J was trimmed by 6 bases and V by 2 bases; bases with no gene match: 8. This CDR3 contains 17 residues. The germline CDR1 and CDR2 sequences are SGDLS and YYNGEE.

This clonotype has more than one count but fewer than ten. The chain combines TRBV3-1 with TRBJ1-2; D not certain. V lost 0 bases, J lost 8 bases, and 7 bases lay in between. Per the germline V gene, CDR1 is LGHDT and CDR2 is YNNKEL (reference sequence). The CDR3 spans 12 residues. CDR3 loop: CASSQERFGYTF. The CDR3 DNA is TGTGCCAGCAGCCAAGAGCGGTTCGGCTACACCTTC.

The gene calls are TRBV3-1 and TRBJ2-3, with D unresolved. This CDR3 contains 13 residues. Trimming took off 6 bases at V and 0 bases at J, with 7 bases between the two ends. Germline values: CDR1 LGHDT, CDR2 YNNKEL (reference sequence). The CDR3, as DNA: TGTGCCAGCAGGTCTAGGAGCACAGATACGCAGTATTTT. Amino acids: CASRSRSTDTQYF.

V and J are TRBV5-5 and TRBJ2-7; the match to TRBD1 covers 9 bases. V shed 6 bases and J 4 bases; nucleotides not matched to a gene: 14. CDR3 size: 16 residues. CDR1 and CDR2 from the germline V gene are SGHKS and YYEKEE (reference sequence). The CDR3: CASNPDRGRTVYEQYF. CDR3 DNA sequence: TGTGCCAGCAACCCGGACAGGGGCCGAACTGTATACGAGCAGTACTTC. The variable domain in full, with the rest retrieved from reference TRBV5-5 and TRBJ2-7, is DAGVTQSPTHLIKTRGQQVTLRCSPISGHKSVSWYQQVLGQGPQFIFQYYEKEERGRGNFPDRFSARQFPNYSSELNVNALLLGDSALYLCASNPDRGRTVYEQYFGPGTRLTVT.

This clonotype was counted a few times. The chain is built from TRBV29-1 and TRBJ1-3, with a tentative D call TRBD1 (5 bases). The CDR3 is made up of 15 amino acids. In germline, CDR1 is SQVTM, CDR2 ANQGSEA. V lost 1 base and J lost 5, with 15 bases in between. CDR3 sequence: CSVEGLEGARNTIYF. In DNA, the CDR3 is TGCAGCGTTGAAGGGCTGGAAGGGGCCCGAAACACCATATATTTT.

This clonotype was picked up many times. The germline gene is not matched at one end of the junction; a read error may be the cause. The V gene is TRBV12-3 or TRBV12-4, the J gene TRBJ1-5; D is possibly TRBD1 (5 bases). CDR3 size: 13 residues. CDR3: CASSLGGDQPQHF. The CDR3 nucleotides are TGTGCCAGCAGCTTAGGAGGGGACCAGCCCCAGCATTTT.

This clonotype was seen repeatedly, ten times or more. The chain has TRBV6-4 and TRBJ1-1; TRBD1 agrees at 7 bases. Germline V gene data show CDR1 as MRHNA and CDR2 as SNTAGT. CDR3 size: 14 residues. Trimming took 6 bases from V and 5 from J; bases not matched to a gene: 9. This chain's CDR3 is CASRETGTSTEAFF. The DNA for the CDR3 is TGTGCCAGCAGGGAGACAGGGACTTCAACTGAAGCTTTCTTT.

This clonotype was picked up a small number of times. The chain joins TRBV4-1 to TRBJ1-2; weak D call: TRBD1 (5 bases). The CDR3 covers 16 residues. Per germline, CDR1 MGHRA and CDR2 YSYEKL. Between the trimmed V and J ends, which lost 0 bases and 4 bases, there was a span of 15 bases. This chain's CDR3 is CASSQDKRGVGYGYTF. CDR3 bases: TGCGCCAGCAGCCAAGATAAGAGGGGAGTTGGCTATGGCTACACCTTC.

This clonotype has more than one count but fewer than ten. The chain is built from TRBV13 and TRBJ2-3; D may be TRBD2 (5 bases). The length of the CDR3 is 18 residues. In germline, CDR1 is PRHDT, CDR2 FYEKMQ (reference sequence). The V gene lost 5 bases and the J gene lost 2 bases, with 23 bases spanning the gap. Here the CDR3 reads CASSTVGPSTLYTDTQYF. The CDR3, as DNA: TGTGCCAGCAGCACCGTGGGTCCTAGCACTCTATACACAGATACGCAGTATTTT. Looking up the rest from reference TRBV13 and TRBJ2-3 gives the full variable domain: AAGVIQSPRHLIKEKRETATLKCYPIPRHDTVYWYQQGPGQDPQFLISFYEKMQSDKGSIPDRFSAQQFSDYHSELNMSSLELGDSALYFCASSTVGPSTLYTDTQYFGPGTRLTVL.

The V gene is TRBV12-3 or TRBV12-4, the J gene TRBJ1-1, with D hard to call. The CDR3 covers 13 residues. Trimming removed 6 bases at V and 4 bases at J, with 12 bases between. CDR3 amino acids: CASSSGPVTEAFF. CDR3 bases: TGTGCCAGCAGCAGCGGACCCGTCACTGAAGCTTTCTTT.

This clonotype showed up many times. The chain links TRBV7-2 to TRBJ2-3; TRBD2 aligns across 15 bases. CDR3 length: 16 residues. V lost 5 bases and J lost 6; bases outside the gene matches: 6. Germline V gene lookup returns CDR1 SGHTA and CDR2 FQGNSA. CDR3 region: CASSRTSGRAGDTQYF. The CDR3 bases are TGTGCCAGCAGCCGGACTAGCGGGAGGGCCGGGGATACGCAGTATTTT.

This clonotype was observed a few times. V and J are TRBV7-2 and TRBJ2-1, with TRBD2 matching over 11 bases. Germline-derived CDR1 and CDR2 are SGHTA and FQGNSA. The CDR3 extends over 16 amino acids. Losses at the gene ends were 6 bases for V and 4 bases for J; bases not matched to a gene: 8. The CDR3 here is CASSPPGLAEYNEQFF. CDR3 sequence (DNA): TGTGCCAGCAGTCCCCCGGGACTAGCGGAATACAATGAGCAGTTCTTC.

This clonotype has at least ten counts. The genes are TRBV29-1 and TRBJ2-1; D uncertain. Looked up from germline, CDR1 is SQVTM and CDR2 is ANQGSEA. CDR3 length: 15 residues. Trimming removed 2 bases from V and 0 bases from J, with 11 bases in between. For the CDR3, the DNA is TGCAGCGTTGAACGGTCGGTCACCTCCTACAATGAGCAGTTCTTC. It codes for CSVERSVTSYNEQFF.

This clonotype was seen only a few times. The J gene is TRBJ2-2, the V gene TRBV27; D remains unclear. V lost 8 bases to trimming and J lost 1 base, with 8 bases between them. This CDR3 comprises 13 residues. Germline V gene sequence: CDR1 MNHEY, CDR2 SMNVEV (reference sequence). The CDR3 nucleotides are TGTGCCAGCGAGGACCAGAACACCGGGGAGCTGTTTTTT. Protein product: CASEDQNTGELFF.

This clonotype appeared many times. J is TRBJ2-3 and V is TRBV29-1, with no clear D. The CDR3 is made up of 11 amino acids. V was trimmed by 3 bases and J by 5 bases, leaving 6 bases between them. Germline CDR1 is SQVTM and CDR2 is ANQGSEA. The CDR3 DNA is TGCAGCGTTGATGTTGGAGATACGCAGTATTTT. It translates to CSVDVGDTQYF.

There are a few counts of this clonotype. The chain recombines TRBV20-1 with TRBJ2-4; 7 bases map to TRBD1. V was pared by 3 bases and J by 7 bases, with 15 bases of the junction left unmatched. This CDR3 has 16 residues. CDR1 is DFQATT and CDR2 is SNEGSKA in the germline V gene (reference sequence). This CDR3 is CSARVPGTDQTNIQYF. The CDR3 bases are TGCAGTGCTAGGGTTCCTGGGACAGACCAGACTAACATTCAGTACTTC.

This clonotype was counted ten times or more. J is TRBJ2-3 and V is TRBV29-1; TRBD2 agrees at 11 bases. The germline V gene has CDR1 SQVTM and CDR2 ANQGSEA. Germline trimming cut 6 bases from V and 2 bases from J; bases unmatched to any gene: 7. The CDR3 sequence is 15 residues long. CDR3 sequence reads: CSVKVAGGYTDTQYF. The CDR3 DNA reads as TGCAGCGTGAAGGTAGCGGGAGGGTACACAGATACGCAGTATTTT.

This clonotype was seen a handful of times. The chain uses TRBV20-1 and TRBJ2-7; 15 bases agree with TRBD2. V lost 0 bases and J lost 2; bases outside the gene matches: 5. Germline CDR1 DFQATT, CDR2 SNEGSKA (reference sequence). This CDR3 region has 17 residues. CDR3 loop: CSARDGTSGRPAYEQYF. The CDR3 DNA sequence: TGCAGTGCTAGAGATGGGACTAGCGGGAGGCCAGCCTACGAGCAGTACTTC.

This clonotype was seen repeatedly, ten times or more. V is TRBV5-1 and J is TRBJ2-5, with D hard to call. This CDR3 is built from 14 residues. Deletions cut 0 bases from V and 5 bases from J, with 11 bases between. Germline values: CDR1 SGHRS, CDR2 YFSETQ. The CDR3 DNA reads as TGCGCCAGCAGCTTGGACCCGGGCAGGGAGACCCAGTACTTC. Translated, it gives CASSLDPGRETQYF.

Here the CDR3 DNA reads TGTGCCAGCAGATATAAACCGACAGGTGGTAAAAACATTCAGTACTTC. Translating gives CASRYKPTGGKNIQYF. This rearrangement joins TRBV5-6 to TRBJ2-4, with D possibly matching TRBD1 (6 bases). Germline CDR1 reads SGHDT; CDR2 reads YYEEEE. This CDR3 has 16 amino acids. V was trimmed by 5 bases and J by 4 bases, leaving 19 bases between them.

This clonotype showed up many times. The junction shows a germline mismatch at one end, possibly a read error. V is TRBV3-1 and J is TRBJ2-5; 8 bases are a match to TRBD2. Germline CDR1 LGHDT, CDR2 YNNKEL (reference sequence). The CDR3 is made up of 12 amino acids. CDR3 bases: TGTGCCAGCAGCCAGCGCGGGAGGCCACCTTCCTTC. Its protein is CASSQRGRPPSF.